These T cell receptor beta chains were read from a single sample in a study of regulatory T cells in long-lasting Graves disease. One entry per CDR3 protein, called by TCRdb with MiXCR from the multiplex PCR reads. Of 400,000 to 500,000 distinct CDR3 sequences in the sample, about 22% are singletons; the top ten hold 6.5% to 9%. Here the sequenced sample was peripheral blood mononuclear cells (PBMCs), taken when the disease was refractory, from a patient treated with antithyroid drugs. The receptors stem from a female donor with Graves disease. The CDR3 runs from the conserved cysteine through the conserved F or W. D genes are given only for firm matches. Clone size appears in some rows only: once, few, many, or a class for an expanded clone.

CDR3 DNA	CDR3 protein	clone size	D gene	V gene	J gene
TGTGCCAGCAGCCATACTCAGGTGGGGGAAAAACTGTTTTTT	CASSHTQVGEKLFF	many	.	TRBV3-1	TRBJ1-4
TGCAGCGTTGGTACAGCGGGGCGAAACACTGAAGCTTTCTTT	CSVGTAGRNTEAFF	few	.	TRBV29-1	TRBJ1-1
TGCAGTGCTAGCCTAGCGGACCAAGAGACCCAGTACTTC	CSASLADQETQYF	few	TRBD2	TRBV20-1	TRBJ2-5
TGTGCCAGCACCCCAGGGGGAATAAGTGGCTACACCTTC	CASTPGGISGYTF	many	TRBD1	TRBV28	TRBJ1-2
TGTGCCAGCAGCGCAACGGACACAGGTGCGAACTATGGCTACACCTTC	CASSATDTGANYGYTF	.	.	TRBV9	TRBJ1-2
TGTGCCAGCAGCTCCTCCTTCGGGACAAGGGATGGAGCTTTCTTT	CASSSSFGTRDGAFF	.	.	TRBV7-2	TRBJ1-1
TGCAGTGCTCCAGCAAGGCCAGGGACGAACGAGCAGTACTTC	CSAPARPGTNEQYF	few	.	TRBV20-1	TRBJ2-7
TGTGCCAGCAGCCAAGATCGTACAAGCCGGGGCTACACCTTC	CASSQDRTSRGYTF	.	.	TRBV4-2	TRBJ1-2
TGTGCCAGCAGTGAATTCAGTAACTATGGCTACACCTTC	CASSEFSNYGYTF	many	.	TRBV6-1	TRBJ1-2
TGTGCCAGCAGCCTCGGACAGGGGAACAGATACGAGCAGTACTTC	CASSLGQGNRYEQYF	many	TRBD1	TRBV28	TRBJ2-7
TGTGCCAGCAGCTCGGCGGGCAGTTTGGCCTACGAGCAGTACTTC	CASSSAGSLAYEQYF	many	.	TRBV7-9	TRBJ2-7
TGTGCCAGCACAGCGGGGGGGCACGAGCAGTACTTC	CASTAGGHEQYF	.	TRBD2	TRBV6-2/TRBV6-3	TRBJ2-7
TGCAGCGTTGAACTAGATGAAGCTTTCTTT	CSVELDEAFF	many	.	TRBV29-1	TRBJ1-1
TGTGCCAGCAGCCAAGAAGAAGGCAGCTTCTATGGCTACACCTTC	CASSQEEGSFYGYTF	.	.	TRBV3-1	TRBJ1-2
TGCGCCAGCAGCTCGTTCGACAGAACCTACGAGCAGTACTTC	CASSSFDRTYEQYF	few	.	TRBV5-1	TRBJ2-7
TGTGCCAGCAGCCAAGATATTAGGCAGTACTTC	CASSQDIRQYF	many	.	TRBV3-1	TRBJ2-7
TGCAGCGCCGGACATGCTGGAAACACCATATATTTT	CSAGHAGNTIYF	.	.	TRBV29-1	TRBJ1-3
TGTGCCACCAGTGAAACAGGGGGCCATGAAAAACTGTTTTTT	CATSETGGHEKLFF	many	TRBD1	TRBV24-1	TRBJ1-4
TGTGCCAGCAGATACTTGGACCTGAACACTGAAGCTTTCTTT	CASRYLDLNTEAFF	many	.	TRBV12-3/TRBV12-4	TRBJ1-1
TGTGCCATCAGTGGGGGGCAGAACACTGAAGCTTTCTTT	CAISGGQNTEAFF	.	.	TRBV10-3	TRBJ1-1
TGTGCCACCACTAGGTCGGGTTCACCCCTCCACTTT	CATTRSGSPLHF	few	.	TRBV30	TRBJ1-6
TGTGCCAGCAGTGTAAGCGGGAGGGCCCCCCACGAGCAGTACTTC	CASSVSGRAPHEQYF	many	TRBD2	TRBV28	TRBJ2-7
TGTGCCAGCAGTTACCCCGAGGAGGGAGGGTGGTACGAGCAGTACTTC	CASSYPEEGGWYEQYF	few	TRBD2	TRBV6-5	TRBJ2-7
TGTGCCAGCAGTCAGGTACAGGGGGCCCCCTACGAGCAGTACTTC	CASSQVQGAPYEQYF	.	TRBD1	TRBV6-1	TRBJ2-7
TGTGCCAGCACCTTTAGGGGGACTGTAGAGACCCAGTACTTC	CASTFRGTVETQYF	many	.	TRBV9	TRBJ2-5
TGTGCCAGCAGAATCTCGGGCGGAACCTACGAGCAGTACTTC	CASRISGGTYEQYF	.	.	TRBV5-6	TRBJ2-7
TGTGCCTGGAGTGGAGGGGGTAATCAGCCCCAGCATTTT	CAWSGGGNQPQHF	few	.	TRBV30	TRBJ1-5
TGCGCCAGCAGCTTGAGGGCAGTAATAGGGGACACTGAAGCTTTCTTT	CASSLRAVIGDTEAFF	many	.	TRBV5-1	TRBJ1-1
TGCAGTGCCCTTGGGCCGAGGCGGGAGACCCAGTACTTC	CSALGPRRETQYF	few	.	TRBV20-1	TRBJ2-5
TGTGCCAGCAGGGGACAGTTTGGTCTGGCTGAAGCTTTCTTT	CASRGQFGLAEAFF	few	TRBD1	TRBV28	TRBJ1-1
TGTGCCATCAATCGGGGCCCCGGGGGCATTCAGTACTTC	CAINRGPGGIQYF	few	.	TRBV28	TRBJ2-4
TGTGCCAGCACACGGGCTTCCGGCGGCTACGAGCAGTACTTC	CASTRASGGYEQYF	.	.	TRBV7-9	TRBJ2-7
TGTGCCACCAGTGATACAGACAGACTTCGAGGAGCTTTCTTT	CATSDTDRLRGAFF	many	.	TRBV24-1	TRBJ1-1
TGTGCCAGCAGTTTATTCCGGGCCCTTTGGGGCAATCAGCCCCAGCATTTT	CASSLFRALWGNQPQHF	many	.	TRBV28	TRBJ1-5
TGTGCCAGCAGTTACGGCGAGGGACAGATCTATGGCTACACCTTC	CASSYGEGQIYGYTF	many	TRBD1	TRBV6-2/TRBV6-3	TRBJ1-2
TGTGCCAGCAGCCTTGGGGCGCCAGGCACAGATACGCAGTATTTT	CASSLGAPGTDTQYF	.	.	TRBV13	TRBJ2-3
TGTGCCAGCAGTGGAGGGGGGCCACCGGGTCAGCCCCAGCATTTT	CASSGGGPPGQPQHF	many	.	TRBV12-3/TRBV12-4	TRBJ1-5
TGTGCCAGCCAGGCGTCGGGTATCCTTGGGGGCTACGAGCAGTACTTC	CASQASGILGGYEQYF	many	.	TRBV28	TRBJ2-7